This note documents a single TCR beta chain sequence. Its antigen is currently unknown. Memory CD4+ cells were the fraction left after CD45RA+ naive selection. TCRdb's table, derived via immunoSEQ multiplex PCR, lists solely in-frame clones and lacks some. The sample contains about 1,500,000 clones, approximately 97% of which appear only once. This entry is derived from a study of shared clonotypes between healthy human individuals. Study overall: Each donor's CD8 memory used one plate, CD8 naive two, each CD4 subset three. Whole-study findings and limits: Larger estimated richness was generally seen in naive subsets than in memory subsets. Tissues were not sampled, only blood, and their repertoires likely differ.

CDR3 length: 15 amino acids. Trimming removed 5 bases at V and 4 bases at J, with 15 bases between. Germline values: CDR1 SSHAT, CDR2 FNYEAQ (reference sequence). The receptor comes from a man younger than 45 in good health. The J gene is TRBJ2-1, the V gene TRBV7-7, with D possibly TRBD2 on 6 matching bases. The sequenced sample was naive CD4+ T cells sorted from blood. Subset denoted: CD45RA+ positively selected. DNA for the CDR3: TGTGCCAGCAGCACCCGACTAGGTGATTACAATGAGCAGTTCTTC. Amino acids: CASSTRLGDYNEQFF.